A single sample is the source of the 21 T cell receptor beta chains below, sequenced in a study of a mutant IDH1 vaccine in newly diagnosed glioma. Specified time point: week 47, end of study. What each vaccine dose contained was 300 ug of mutant IDH1 20-mer peptide, accompanied by topical imiquimod. Generated by immunoSEQ multiplex PCR, the TCRdb table keeps only in-frame clones and is missing some. The data contain tens of thousands of clones, approximately 82% of them singletons. Antigens for these TCRs are unknown. This specimen was PBMCs, taken from a glioma patient whose treatment included an IDH1 peptide vaccine. These receptors all come from a man aged 18 to 30 with glioma. Some clones in this sample may be carry-over from other donors' samples.

This chain links TRBV6-5 with TRBJ1-1, with D possibly matching TRBD1 (6 bases). Germline V CDR1 and CDR2: MNHEY, SVGAGI. V lost 2 bases to trimming and J lost 0 bases, with 10 bases between them. This CDR3 is built from 15 residues. The CDR3 coding sequence is TGTGCCAGCAGTTACGCTGACAGGATGAACACTGAAGCTTTCTTT. It codes for CASSYADRMNTEAFF.

The count of this clone is one. The CDR3 nucleotides are TGTGCCTCCTCACGGGTAAGGGGCACCGGGGAGCTGTTTTTT. Its protein product is CASSRVRGTGELFF. The chain is built from TRBV5-6 and TRBJ2-2; maybe TRBD1 (5 bases). In germline, CDR1 is SGHDT, CDR2 YYEEEE. V was pared by 10 bases and J by 4 bases, with 17 bases between. The CDR3 has 14 residues.

The rearrangement uses TRBV7-8 and TRBJ2-6; 7 nucleotides line up with TRBD1. The CDR3 runs to 15 residues. Trimming cost V 5 bases and J 2 bases; bases outside gene matches: 3. Germline V gene sequence: CDR1 SGHVS, CDR2 FQNEAQ. The CDR3 is CASSPGTAGANVLTF. CDR3 DNA: TGTGCCAGCAGCCCCGGGACAGCTGGGGCCAACGTCCTGACTTTC.

The CDR3 sequence is CASSRIYYNEQFF. CDR3 DNA: TGTGCCAGCAGCCGAATTTACTACAATGAGCAGTTCTTC. V and J are TRBV14 and TRBJ2-1, with D hard to call. CDR1 and CDR2 from the germline V gene are SGHDN and FVKESK. V lost 4 bases, J lost 3 bases, and 7 bases lay in between. CDR3 length equals 13 residues. Drawing the rest from reference TRBV14 and TRBJ2-1, the complete variable domain is EAGVTQFPSHSVIEKGQTVTLRCDPISGHDNLYWYRRVMGKEIKFLLHFVKESKQDESGMPNNRFLAERTGGTYSTLKVQPAELEDSGVYFCASSRIYYNEQFFGPGTRLTVL.

This clone was observed a handful of times. This chain links TRBV30 with TRBJ1-1; D remains unclear. The CDR3 sequence is 13 residues long. The germline gives CDR1 GTSNPN, CDR2 SVGIG (reference sequence). V shed 5 bases and J shed 1 base, with 11 bases lying between them. The CDR3 region has the DNA TGTGCCTGGCGTCCCTACAGGAACACTGAAGCTTTCTTT. Its protein is CAWRPYRNTEAFF.

CDR3 amino acids: CSAIRGTEAFF. The CDR3 DNA reads as TGCAGTGCTATCAGGGGCACTGAAGCTTTCTTT. This chain connects TRBV20-1 to TRBJ1-1; tentative D call: TRBD1 (6 bases). The CDR3 has 11 amino acids. V was shortened by 4 bases and J by 4 bases, with 7 bases between the two germline ends. The germline V gene encodes CDR1 DFQATT and CDR2 SNEGSKA (reference sequence).

Written as DNA, the CDR3 is TGTGCCAGCAGTTACTCGAGAGGAGGGTACGGTTCACCCCTCCACTTT. Translating gives CASSYSRGGYGSPLHF. The J gene is TRBJ1-6, the V gene TRBV6-5; D is unresolved. Germline CDR1 and CDR2: MNHEY and SVGAGI. The CDR3 has 16 amino acids. V was clipped by 0 bases and J by 9 bases, with 15 bases between them.

CDR3 DNA: TGTGCCAGCAGCTGGACCGGGACCGCGTATTACAATGAGCAGTTCTTC. Translation gives CASSWTGTAYYNEQFF. The rearrangement uses TRBV5-6 and TRBJ2-1; perhaps D is TRBD1 or TRBD2 (5 bases each). V was clipped by 3 bases and J by 4 bases, with 17 bases between them. CDR1 is SGHDT and CDR2 is YYEEEE in the germline V gene. CDR3 size: 16 residues.

V gene TRBV19 combines with J gene TRBJ1-1, with D perhaps matching TRBD1 (5 bases). The CDR3 contains 14 residues. The V gene's germline CDR1 is LNHDA and CDR2 SQIVND (reference sequence). V dropped 4 bases and J dropped 11 bases, with 20 bases sitting between them. CDR3 protein: CASSTGTLPTGAFF. The CDR3 DNA sequence: TGTGCCAGTAGTACAGGGACGCTTCCTACGGGGGCTTTCTTT.

J is TRBJ2-7 and V is TRBV28; 8 bases are a match to TRBD1. The trim removed 3 bases at V and 3 bases at J, leaving 10 bases unmatched. Germline-derived CDR1 and CDR2 are MDHEN and SYDVKM. The CDR3 is made up of 16 amino acids. CDR3 region: CASSFGTGTGVYEQYF. The CDR3, as DNA: TGTGCCAGCAGTTTTGGGACCGGGACAGGAGTCTACGAGCAGTACTTC.

This clone was seen just once. The genes are TRBV6-6 and TRBJ2-7; no clear D. CDR1 and CDR2 (germline): MNHNY, SVGAGI (reference sequence). The V gene lost 2 bases and the J gene lost 0 bases, with 14 bases spanning the gap. The CDR3 contains 16 residues. The DNA of the CDR3 is TGTGCCAGCAGTTACCGGAGTGGACGCAGCTCCTACGAGCAGTACTTC. Its protein is CASSYRSGRSSYEQYF.

This chain joins TRBV4-3 and TRBJ2-6, with TRBD2 as a possible D gene (5 bases). Per the germline V gene, CDR1 is LGHNA and CDR2 is YSLEER. Trimming pared 1 base from V and 2 bases from J, leaving 12 bases between. CDR3 length: 17 amino acids. In nucleotides, the CDR3 is TGCGCCAGCAGCCAAGGTGCTCCCGGGGCTGGGGCCAACGTCCTGACTTTC. Amino acid sequence: CASSQGAPGAGANVLTF.

V is TRBV4-1 and J is TRBJ1-2; weak D call: TRBD1 (5 bases). The V end lost 2 bases, the J end lost 4 bases, and 17 bases lay between the germline ends. CDR1 is MGHRA and CDR2 is YSYEKL in the germline V gene. The CDR3 runs 16 residues. CDR3 residues: CASSQSPGSGGYGYTF. CDR3 bases: TGCGCCAGCAGCCAAAGTCCAGGGTCTGGGGGCTATGGCTACACCTTC.

The chain links TRBV5-5 to TRBJ1-5; TRBD1 agrees at 7 bases. The CDR3 contains 16 residues. Trimming cost V 0 bases and J 4 bases; bases outside gene matches: 7. The V gene's germline CDR1 is SGHKS and CDR2 YYEKEE (reference sequence). CDR3 nucleotide sequence: TGTGCCAGCAGCTTGGCCAAGGGGGCCGTTAATCAGCCCCAGCATTTT. It is translated as CASSLAKGAVNQPQHF.

CDR3 in DNA: TGTGCCAGCAGCGTAGCAGGAGGGTCATACACTGAAGCTTTCTTT. Translating gives CASSVAGGSYTEAFF. The rearrangement links TRBV9 to TRBJ1-1; no firm D call. V lost 0 bases to trimming and J lost 3 bases, with 12 bases between them. The V gene's germline CDR1 is SGDLS and CDR2 YYNGEE. CDR3 length: 15 amino acids.

This clone was detected only once. This chain links TRBV5-1 with TRBJ2-7, with TRBD1 matching over 7 bases. With V trimmed by 3 bases and J by 3 bases, 3 bases remained unmatched. The germline gives CDR1 SGHRS, CDR2 YFSETQ. This CDR3 has 13 amino acids. The DNA of the CDR3 is TGCGCCAGCAGCTGGGACAGTCACTACGAGCAGTACTTC. Translation gives CASSWDSHYEQYF.

The chain is built from TRBV30 and TRBJ1-1, with D hard to call. The CDR3 runs 17 residues. Trimming took off 0 bases at V and 1 base at J, with 18 bases between the two ends. Per germline, CDR1 GTSNPN and CDR2 SVGIG (reference sequence). CDR3 residues: CAWSVYPLAQWNTEAFF. CDR3 DNA: TGTGCCTGGAGTGTCTACCCTCTCGCGCAGTGGAACACTGAAGCTTTCTTT.

This rearrangement joins TRBV6-5 to TRBJ2-3, with D uncertain. V was pared by 5 bases and J by 0 bases, with 12 bases between. This CDR3 contains 15 residues. The germline V gene encodes CDR1 MNHEY and CDR2 SVGAGI. In DNA, the CDR3 is TGTGCCAGCAGTCGCCTATCTGCTAGCACAGATACGCAGTATTTT. Its translation is CASSRLSASTDTQYF.

J is TRBJ2-7 and V is TRBV27, with D possibly TRBD2 on 6 matching bases. Germline loops: CDR1 MNHEY, CDR2 SMNVEV (reference sequence). Trimming removed 0 bases at V and 6 bases at J, with 18 bases between. The CDR3 runs 16 residues. The CDR3 bases are TGTGCCAGCAGTTTATCGAAAGGGACTTTAGAGGGCGAGCAGTACTTC. Protein product: CASSLSKGTLEGEQYF.

This clone is deemed medium-sized. The chain has TRBV4-1 and TRBJ1-2; 8 bases are a match to TRBD1. CDR1 and CDR2 from the germline V gene are MGHRA and YSYEKL. The junction had 7 bases not matched to a gene; V was cut back by 0 bases and J by 7 bases. This CDR3 is built from 15 residues. CDR3 sequence: CASSQDQGAFGGYTF. The DNA for the CDR3 is TGCGCCAGCAGCCAAGATCAGGGGGCCTTTGGTGGCTACACCTTC.

The gene calls are TRBV7-2 and TRBJ2-7, with D perhaps TRBD1 (6 bases). Between the trimmed V and J ends, which lost 5 bases and 3 bases, there was a span of 11 bases. This CDR3 has 13 residues. In germline, CDR1 is SGHTA, CDR2 FQGNSA. The CDR3 coding sequence is TGTGCCAGCAGCCGGGACACTAACTACGAGCAGTACTTC. Its protein product is CASSRDTNYEQYF.